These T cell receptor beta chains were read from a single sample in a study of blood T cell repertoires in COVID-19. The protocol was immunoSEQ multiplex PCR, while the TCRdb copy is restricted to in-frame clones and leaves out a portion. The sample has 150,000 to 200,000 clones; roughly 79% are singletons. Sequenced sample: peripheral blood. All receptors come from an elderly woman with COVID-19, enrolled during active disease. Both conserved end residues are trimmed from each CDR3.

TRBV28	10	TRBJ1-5	ASRPDSLPQH
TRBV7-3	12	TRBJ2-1	ASSRDRAYNEQF
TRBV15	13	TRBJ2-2	ATSPSAGNTGELF
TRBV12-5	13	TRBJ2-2	ASARREIGTGELF
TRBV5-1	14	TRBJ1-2	ASSLAQPLGGYGYT
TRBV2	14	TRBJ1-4	ASRNVQGPTNEKLF
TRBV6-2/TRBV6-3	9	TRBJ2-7	ASSRTQEQY
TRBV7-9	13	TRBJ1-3	ASSLSGSSGNTIY
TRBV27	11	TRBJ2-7	ASSWAGGLEQY
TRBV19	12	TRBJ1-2	ASTLDRYSYGYT
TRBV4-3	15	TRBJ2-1	ASSPGQGFVSDNEQF
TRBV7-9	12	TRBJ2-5	ASSSGLQEETQY
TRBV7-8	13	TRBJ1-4	ASSLGAGSNEKLF
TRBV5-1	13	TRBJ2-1	ASSTLAHSYNEQF
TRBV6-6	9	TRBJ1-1	ASSRGTEAF
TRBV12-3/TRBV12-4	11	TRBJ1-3	ASTWGGPNTIY
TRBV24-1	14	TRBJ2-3	ATSDLGLAGGFTQY
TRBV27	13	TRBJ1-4	ASSLTGLANEKLF
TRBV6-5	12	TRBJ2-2	ASSYVPGTGELF
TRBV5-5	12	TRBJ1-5	ASSLEGRGQPQH
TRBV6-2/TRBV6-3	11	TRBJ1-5	ASSPGYYQPQH
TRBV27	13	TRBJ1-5	ASRPTGGRNQPQH
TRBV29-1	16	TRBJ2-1	SVEPRPGTSGNYNEQF
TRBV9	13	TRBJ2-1	ASSVVIGLYNEQF
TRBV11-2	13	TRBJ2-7	ASSPPGTGLGEQH
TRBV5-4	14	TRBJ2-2	ASSLAELAVAGELF
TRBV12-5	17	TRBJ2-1	ASGKGQGLAGGHYNEQF
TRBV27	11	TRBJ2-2	ASSLWQSGELF
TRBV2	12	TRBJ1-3	ASSEISSGNTIY
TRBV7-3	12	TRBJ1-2	ASSPDGQTYGYT
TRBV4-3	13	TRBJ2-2	ASSQLTGRTGELF
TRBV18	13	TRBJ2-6	ASSPPSSGANVLT
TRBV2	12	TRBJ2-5	ASSSDSGVGTQY
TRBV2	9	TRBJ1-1	ARQGNTEAF
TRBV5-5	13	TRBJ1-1	ASSAHRGLNTEAF